A single sample is the source of the 14 T cell receptor beta chains below, sequenced in a study of shared clonotypes between healthy human individuals. Data came from immunoSEQ multiplex PCR; TCRdb stores just in-frame clones and leaves some out. The sample contains 660,000 or so clones, 96% of which appear only once. Cells designated naive CD8 were CD45RO-negative and were positively selected for CCR7, with terminally differentiated effector memory CD45RA+ cells excluded. The sample consisted of naive CD8+ T cells sorted from blood. These receptors were collected from a woman aged 25 to 39 in good health.

The chain couples TRBV6-5 to TRBJ1-2; 9 positions agree with TRBD1. The CDR3 extends over 13 amino acids. V gave up 4 bases and J gave up 6 bases; unmatched junction bases: 3. CDR1 and CDR2 (germline): MNHEY, SVGAGI. In DNA form, the CDR3 reads TGTGCCAGCAGTTTTACAGGGGGCGATGGCTACACCTTC. This encodes CASSFTGGDGYTF.

The chain combines TRBV28 with TRBJ1-2; TRBD1 aligns across 7 bases. V lost 5 bases and J lost 9; bases outside the gene matches: 12. Per the germline V gene, CDR1 is MDHEN and CDR2 is SYDVKM. The CDR3 spans 14 residues. The CDR3 bases are TGTGCCAGCAGTGTAACAGGGGAGGGGCAGAGCTACACCTTC. Protein sequence: CASSVTGEGQSYTF.

The chain has TRBV19 and TRBJ2-1; D unresolved. V lost 7 bases and J 7 bases, leaving 8 bases between the germline ends. This CDR3 is 11 amino acids long. CDR1 and CDR2 (germline): LNHDA, SQIVND (reference sequence). The CDR3: CASINFNEQFF. The CDR3 DNA follows: TGTGCCAGTATTAACTTTAATGAGCAGTTCTTC.

V is TRBV7-9 and J is TRBJ2-7, with D possibly matching TRBD2 (5 bases). Per the germline V gene, CDR1 is SEHNR and CDR2 is FQNEAQ (reference sequence). This CDR3 comprises 16 residues. V lost 5 bases and J lost 1, with 18 bases in between. The CDR3 DNA reads as TGTGCCAGCAGCCCGGGGTGGGCGGATCTTTCCTACGAGCAGTACTTC. Its translation is CASSPGWADLSYEQYF.

This clone showed up just once. This chain connects TRBV5-1 to TRBJ2-1, with D unclear. The V end was cut by 4 bases, the J end by 6 bases, with 23 bases between. The germline V gene has CDR1 SGHRS and CDR2 YFSETQ. This CDR3 contains 17 residues. The CDR3 region is CASSLSAGPPPINEQFF. CDR3 sequence (DNA): TGCGCCAGCAGCCTCTCTGCCGGGCCCCCGCCGATCAATGAGCAGTTCTTC.

The chain couples TRBV7-2 to TRBJ2-7, with D unresolved. This CDR3 comprises 19 residues. V gave up 0 bases and J gave up 2 bases, with 23 bases separating them. CDR1 is SGHTA, CDR2 FQGNSA, per germline. The DNA for the CDR3 is TGTGCCAGCAGCTTAGCCTGGCGACACCACTACAAATCCGCCTACGAGCAGTACTTC. Its protein is CASSLAWRHHYKSAYEQYF.

Written as DNA, the CDR3 is TGTGCCAGCAAGCCCGGGACAGGGGCCTCCTACGAGCAGTACTTC. It translates to CASKPGTGASYEQYF. The chain is built from TRBV13 and TRBJ2-7; 10 bases fit TRBD1. This CDR3 comprises 15 residues. The ends lost 7 bases at V and 0 bases at J; junction bases unmatched: 6. Germline V gene data show CDR1 as PRHDT and CDR2 as FYEKMQ (reference sequence).

The chain uses TRBV2 and TRBJ1-1; D ambiguous. The CDR3 totals 13 residues. The V gene's germline CDR1 is SNHLY and CDR2 FYNNEI. The V and J ends lost 7 bases and 1 base respectively, with 10 bases between them. Here the CDR3 DNA reads TGTGCCAGCACCCGTGCAGGGAACACTGAAGCTTTCTTT. It yields the protein CASTRAGNTEAFF.

This chain uses TRBV28 with TRBJ2-7, with TRBD2 matching over 13 bases. The CDR3 totals 14 residues. The germline CDR1 and CDR2 sequences are MDHEN and SYDVKM. V lost 6 bases, J lost 5 bases, and 4 bases stayed unmatched. This chain's CDR3 is CASRRTSGSHEQYF. The DNA of the CDR3 is TGTGCCAGCAGACGGACTAGCGGGAGCCACGAGCAGTACTTC.

The V and J genes are TRBV30 and TRBJ2-3, with 8 bases matching TRBD2. Trimming took 0 bases from V and 3 from J; bases not matched to a gene: 5. Germline values: CDR1 GTSNPN, CDR2 SVGIG (reference sequence). This CDR3 spans 15 amino acids. The CDR3 nucleotides are TGTGCCTGGAGTGTTTTAGCGGGATCTACAGATACGCAGTATTTT. Its protein is CAWSVLAGSTDTQYF.

This chain links TRBV15 with TRBJ2-2; TRBD1 is a possible D gene (5 bases). The length of the CDR3 is 15 residues. The V end was cut by 0 bases, the J end by 2 bases, with 7 bases between. The germline V gene encodes CDR1 LNHNV and CDR2 YYDKDF (reference sequence). The CDR3 DNA reads as TGTGCCACCAGCAGAGAACAGGTTAACACCGGGGAGCTGTTTTTT. Amino acids: CATSREQVNTGELFF. Full variable domain (outside the CDR3, taken from reference TRBV15 and TRBJ2-2): DAMVIQNPRYQVTQFGKPVTLSCSQTLNHNVMYWYQQKSSQAPKLLFHYYDKDFNNEADTPDNFQSRRPNTSFCFLDIRSPGLGDTAMYLCATSREQVNTGELFFGEGSRLTVL.

The gene calls are TRBV7-8 and TRBJ2-1; a possible D gene is TRBD2 (5 bases). This CDR3 is 16 amino acids long. Germline V lookup: CDR1 SGHVS, CDR2 FQNEAQ. Trimming removed 4 bases at V and 8 bases at J, with 21 bases between. The CDR3 coding sequence is TGTGCCAGCAGCTCCCCAGACCCTGGTGGAGGCCATGAGCAGTTCTTC. It encodes CASSSPDPGGGHEQFF.

This rearrangement joins TRBV6-4 to TRBJ1-4; 7 nucleotides align to TRBD1. V gave up 2 bases and J gave up 6 bases; unmatched junction bases: 21. Germline V gene sequence: CDR1 MRHNA, CDR2 SNTAGT. The CDR3 is 20 amino acids. CDR3: CASSDTRDSFDSIRDEKLFF. Here the CDR3 DNA reads TGTGCCAGCAGTGACACCCGGGACAGTTTTGACTCGATACGGGATGAAAAACTGTTTTTT.

The V call is TRBV28, the J call TRBJ2-5; 7 bases match TRBD1. This CDR3 contains 17 residues. Germline loops: CDR1 MDHEN, CDR2 SYDVKM. V lost 3 bases to trimming and J lost 0 bases; unmatched junction nucleotides: 10. CDR3 sequence: CASSLATGTAYQETQYF. CDR3 bases: TGTGCCAGCAGTTTGGCGACCGGGACAGCGTACCAAGAGACCCAGTACTTC.